This TCR beta chain was retrieved from a study of a mutant IDH1 vaccine in newly diagnosed glioma. Study in general: Initiation of the vaccine course occurred 4-6 weeks after radiotherapy alone, or alongside temozolomide cycles. Treated patients, averaging roughly 44 years, were roughly 60% male and roughly 38% female.

Study-level results: In around 93% of patients, immune responses induced by the vaccine occurred.

The CDR3 is 15 amino acids. V was pared by 5 bases and J by 4 bases, with 15 bases between. Per the germline V gene, CDR1 is SGHVS and CDR2 is FQNEAQ. About this clone itself: The antigen remains unidentified.

Documented time point: week 5, during vaccination. Each vaccine dose was 300 ug of mutant IDH1 20-mer peptide, with topical imiquimod. Here immunoSEQ multiplex PCR was the method, and the copy in TCRdb shows in-frame clones only, minus some. This table has 39,000 or so clones, approximately 78% appearing once. V usage is TRBV7-8 and J usage is TRBJ2-1, with TRBD2 as a possible D gene (5 bases). The source of this sequence is a man aged 40-50 years with glioma. The sample in question was PBMCs, obtained from a glioma patient whose treatment included an IDH1 peptide vaccine. CDR3 loop: CASSKGPADYNEQFF. The DNA of the CDR3 is TGTGCCAGCAGCAAAGGACCAGCGGATTACAATGAGCAGTTCTTC.